This passage covers 29 T cell receptor beta chains from one sample sequenced in a study of technical replicates of blood from a few donors. Profiled with immunoSEQ multiplex PCR; TCRdb holds only in-frame clones, not every one. This table holds approximately 81,000 clones, 90% to 97% found once. Sequencing was carried out using T cells isolated from PBMCs. The receptors were gathered from a human donor in good health.

The chain is built from TRBV5-6 and TRBJ2-1; a weak D match, TRBD1 (6 bases). The CDR3 has 15 residues. From germline, CDR1 is SGHDT and CDR2 YYEEEE. V was clipped by 1 base and J by 4 bases, with 12 bases between them. The CDR3 sequence: CASSLRGSSYNEQFF. DNA of the CDR3: TGTGCCAGCAGCTTGAGGGGGTCGTCATACAATGAGCAGTTCTTC.

V and J are TRBV4-1 and TRBJ2-7, with D tentatively TRBD1 (6 bases). The germline V gene has CDR1 MGHRA and CDR2 YSYEKL. The CDR3 contains 14 residues. Between the trimmed V and J ends, which lost 2 bases and 5 bases, there was a span of 13 bases. The CDR3 protein is CASSQTRQANEQYF. The CDR3 nucleotides read TGCGCCAGCAGCCAAACCAGACAGGCCAACGAGCAGTACTTC.

The chain recombines TRBV6-5 with TRBJ1-2, with TRBD1 matching over 8 bases. CDR3 length: 13 amino acids. Germline CDR1 MNHEY, CDR2 SVGAGI. V shed 2 bases, J shed 6 bases, and the junction held 2 bases outside the gene matches. In DNA, the CDR3 is TGTGCCAGCAGTTACGACAGGGGTAATGGCTACACCTTC. Residues: CASSYDRGNGYTF.

This clone appeared a single time. The J gene is TRBJ2-3, the V gene TRBV15; D possibly corresponds to TRBD1 (6 bases). From germline, CDR1 is LNHNV and CDR2 YYDKDF (reference sequence). Deletions cut 7 bases from V and 2 bases from J, with 16 bases between. The CDR3 spans 15 residues. The CDR3 is CATTPGDTFTDTQYF. DNA for the CDR3: TGTGCCACCACCCCTGGGGACACCTTCACAGATACGCAGTATTTT.

The J gene is TRBJ2-1, the V gene TRBV2; D gene unclear. The V and J ends lost 6 bases and 2 bases respectively, with 14 bases between them. The CDR3 covers 15 residues. Per the germline V gene, CDR1 is SNHLY and CDR2 is FYNNEI. The CDR3 DNA sequence: TGTGCCAGCAGGGTCGACTTATATGCCTACAATGAGCAGTTCTTC. Its protein is CASRVDLYAYNEQFF.

A remark on this clone: The same CDR3 arises from other DNA sequences in this sample as well. The chain joins TRBV7-2 to TRBJ2-7; 13 bases are a match to TRBD2. Trimming removed 0 bases from V and 2 bases from J; junction bases left unmatched: 1. Germline V gene sequence: CDR1 SGHTA, CDR2 FQGNSA. The CDR3 contains 16 residues. CDR3 in amino acids: CASSLAGTSGTYEQYF. CDR3 DNA: TGTGCCAGCAGCTTAGCCGGGACTAGCGGGACCTACGAGCAGTACTTC. Combining the CDR3 with reference TRBV7-2 and TRBJ2-7 gives the whole variable domain GAGVSQSPSNKVTEKGKDVELRCDPISGHTALYWYRQSLGQGLEFLIYFQGNSAPDKSGLPSDRFSAERTGGSVSTLTIQRTQQEDSAVYLCASSLAGTSGTYEQYFGPGTRLTVT.

As for this clone: The junction shows a germline mismatch at one end, possibly a read error. CDR3 nucleotide sequence: TGTGCTAGCAGCTTAGCGCTCACGGGGGACGGTGGGCAGTTCTTC. It specifies CASSLALTGDGGQFF. This chain joins TRBV7-7 and TRBJ2-1; D possibly corresponds to TRBD2 (6 bases). Germline values: CDR1 SSHAT, CDR2 FNYEAQ (reference sequence). The CDR3 has 15 amino acids.

The chain uses TRBV7-6 and TRBJ1-4, with TRBD1 matching 9 bases. The length of the CDR3 is 15 residues. CDR1 and CDR2 (germline): SGHVS, FNYEAQ. The trim removed 5 bases at V and 7 bases at J, leaving 8 bases unmatched. The CDR3 loop reads CASSLGTGYGEKLFF. The DNA of the CDR3 is TGTGCCAGCAGCCTCGGGACAGGGTACGGTGAAAAACTGTTTTTT.

The chain has TRBV2 and TRBJ2-4, with 8 bases aligning to TRBD1. This CDR3 spans 15 amino acids. The ends lost 4 bases at V and 8 bases at J; junction bases unmatched: 10. Germline V gene data show CDR1 as SNHLY and CDR2 as FYNNEI. In nucleotides, the CDR3 is TGTGCCAGCAGTGGCCAGGACAGGGAGAGTGACATTCAGTACTTC. Its translation is CASSGQDRESDIQYF.

This sequence joins TRBV25-1 and TRBJ1-1; the D gene is possibly TRBD1 (6 bases). The germline V gene encodes CDR1 MGHDK and CDR2 SYGVNS. Trimming took 0 bases from V and 3 from J, leaving 11 bases between them. The CDR3 is 15 residues long. The CDR3: CASSEYAGAHTEAFF. The CDR3 region has the DNA TGTGCCAGCAGTGAATATGCAGGGGCCCACACTGAAGCTTTCTTT.

The CDR3 region has the DNA TGCGCCAGCAGCTTGGGACAGGGGGTTTCTAATGAAAAACTGTTTTTT. Translation: CASSLGQGVSNEKLFF. This chain connects TRBV5-1 to TRBJ1-4, with TRBD1 matching over 9 bases. V dropped 0 bases and J dropped 3; count of bases not matched to a gene: 3. Germline V gene sequence: CDR1 SGHRS, CDR2 YFSETQ. CDR3 size: 16 residues. Filled out from reference TRBV5-1 and TRBJ1-4, the complete variable domain reads KAGVTQTPRYLIKTRGQQVTLSCSPISGHRSVSWYQQTPGQGLQFLFEYFSETQRNKGNFPGRFSGRQFSNSRSEMNVSTLELGDSALYLCASSLGQGVSNEKLFFGSGTQLSVL.

Only one count was recorded for this clone. The V gene is TRBV7-9, the J gene TRBJ1-2; D gene unclear. The CDR3 covers 16 residues. The ends were cut back, 1 base at V and 3 bases at J, with 15 bases in the middle. Germline assignment: CDR1 SEHNR and CDR2 FQNEAQ (reference sequence). As DNA, the CDR3 is TGTGCCAGCAGCTTAGTTTACGCCAGGATCTACTATGGCTACACCTTC. This encodes CASSLVYARIYYGYTF.

The rearrangement joins TRBV10-3 to TRBJ1-2; 7 nucleotides agree with TRBD1. The CDR3 contains 14 residues. After removal of 5 bases from V and 3 bases from J, the junction contained 6 bases not matched to a gene. In germline, CDR1 is ENHRY, CDR2 SYGVKD. CDR3 nucleotides: TGTGCCATCAGTTGGGACAGTCAAGACTATGGCTACACCTTC. It encodes CAISWDSQDYGYTF.

The chain couples TRBV2 to TRBJ1-1; D may be TRBD1 (6 bases). The germline V gene encodes CDR1 SNHLY and CDR2 FYNNEI. Between the trimmed V and J ends, which lost 10 bases and 4 bases, there was a span of 16 bases. The CDR3 is 13 residues long. The CDR3 region is CATKSGERTEAFF. DNA of the CDR3: TGTGCCACCAAATCAGGGGAACGCACTGAAGCTTTCTTT.

The CDR3 loop reads CASRGGQRNTEAFF. The CDR3 DNA reads TGTGCCAGCAGGGGGGGACAGCGGAACACTGAAGCTTTCTTT. V gene TRBV6-1 combines with J gene TRBJ1-1, with 7 bases fitting TRBD1. Germline V gene data show CDR1 as MNHNS and CDR2 as SASEGT. The CDR3 totals 14 residues. V trimming: 6 bases; J trimming: 1 base; junction bases outside the gene matches: 5.

The chain links TRBV5-1 to TRBJ1-2; maybe TRBD1 (6 bases). CDR3 length equals 14 residues. The germline V and J ends were trimmed by 2 bases and 4 bases, with 12 bases remaining between them. Germline CDR1 SGHRS, CDR2 YFSETQ. The CDR3 DNA reads as TGCGCCAGCAGCTTTGATGGGGGGGCCTATGGCTACACCTTC. Its protein product is CASSFDGGAYGYTF.

V is TRBV6-5 and J is TRBJ2-5; no reliable D call. The germline V gene encodes CDR1 MNHEY and CDR2 SVGAGI. This CDR3 contains 14 residues. V was clipped by 1 base and J by 2 bases, with 8 bases between them. The chain's CDR3 is CASSYWQEQETQYF. In nucleotides, the CDR3 is TGTGCCAGCAGTTACTGGCAGGAACAAGAGACCCAGTACTTC.

This rearrangement joins TRBV2 to TRBJ2-7, with TRBD2 identical over 9 bases. This CDR3 is 14 amino acids long. From germline, CDR1 is SNHLY and CDR2 FYNNEI. The junction had 8 bases not matched to a gene; V was cut back by 5 bases and J by 6 bases. The DNA of the CDR3 is TGTGCCAGCAGTTTAGCGGGAGTCGGAGTCGAGCAGTACTTC. This sequence encodes CASSLAGVGVEQYF.

The genes are TRBV9 and TRBJ2-3; D is uncertain. Germline V gives CDR1 SGDLS, CDR2 YYNGEE. The length of the CDR3 is 13 residues. V lost 0 bases to trimming and J lost 3 bases, with 5 bases between them. CDR3: CASSVDGTDTQYF. CDR3 sequence (DNA): TGTGCCAGCAGCGTAGACGGGACAGATACGCAGTATTTT.

This sequence joins TRBV18 and TRBJ2-4; D is possibly TRBD1 (6 bases). The length of the CDR3 is 17 residues. The germline V and J ends were trimmed by 0 bases and 1 base, with 13 bases remaining between them. Germline V CDR1 and CDR2: KGHSH, LQKENI. The DNA for the CDR3 is TGTGCCAGCTCACCACCGGGGGCTTGGGTGGCCAAAAACATTCAGTACTTC. Protein: CASSPPGAWVAKNIQYF.

The rearrangement links TRBV11-3 to TRBJ2-3; 7 bases match TRBD2. CDR3 length: 12 residues. The trim removed 5 bases at V and 6 bases at J, leaving 2 bases unmatched. Germline CDR1 is SGHNT and CDR2 is YENEEA. The CDR3 DNA sequence: TGTGCCAGCAGCCTGGGGGGGGATACGCAGTATTTT. Protein: CASSLGGDTQYF.

The chain has TRBV7-2 and TRBJ2-1, with 10 bases aligning to TRBD2. The J segment lost 9 bases and the V segment lost 5 bases, leaving 10 bases of the junction unmatched. Germline lookup yields CDR1 SGHTA and CDR2 FQGNSA. The CDR3 loop spans 15 amino acids. The CDR3: CASSAGLATRTEQFF. CDR3 nucleotide sequence: TGTGCCAGCAGCGCGGGACTAGCGACGAGGACTGAGCAGTTCTTC.

The chain carries TRBV30 and TRBJ2-7, with D possibly TRBD2 on 5 matching bases. This CDR3 comprises 12 residues. CDR1 is GTSNPN, CDR2 SVGIG, per germline (reference sequence). Trimming shortened V by 4 bases and J by 7 bases, and 14 bases separated the two germline ends. CDR3 sequence: CAWKLPPGEQYF. The DNA of the CDR3 is TGTGCCTGGAAACTTCCGCCGGGGGAGCAGTACTTC.

The rearrangement links TRBV4-3 to TRBJ2-7; the match to TRBD2 covers 9 bases. The germline gives CDR1 LGHNA, CDR2 YSLEER. The CDR3 length is 15 residues. V was clipped by 1 base and J by 4 bases; unmatched bases: 5. The CDR3 coding sequence is TGCGCCAGCAGCCAAGTTGGGGCGGGAGGGTACGAGCAGTACTTC. As protein: CASSQVGAGGYEQYF.

CDR3 nucleotides: TGTGCCAGCAGCTTACGGAGGGGGAACACCGGGGAGCTGTTTTTT. Amino acids: CASSLRRGNTGELFF. The chain has TRBV7-9 and TRBJ2-2, with a tentative D call TRBD2 (6 bases). The CDR3 loop spans 15 amino acids. With 2 bases removed from V and 1 base from J, the gap between germline ends came to 8 bases. The V gene's germline CDR1 is SEHNR and CDR2 FQNEAQ (reference sequence).

V is TRBV19 and J is TRBJ2-7, with D perhaps matching TRBD2 (5 bases). The CDR3 spans 17 residues. Trimming stripped 3 bases from V and 0 bases from J, with 18 bases between. The germline V gene has CDR1 LNHDA and CDR2 SQIVND (reference sequence). The CDR3 reads CASSIVIPSGSSYEQYF. The CDR3 DNA is TGTGCCAGTAGTATTGTCATCCCCAGCGGAAGCTCCTACGAGCAGTACTTC.

This chain uses TRBV5-6 with TRBJ2-7; tentative D call: TRBD2 (6 bases). Germline CDR1 SGHDT, CDR2 YYEEEE. CDR3 length: 14 residues. Trimming cost V 3 bases and J 6 bases, with 16 bases left between them. The CDR3 nucleotides are TGTGCCAGCAGCTCTGACTGGACCGGGGGCGAGCAGTACTTC. This encodes CASSSDWTGGEQYF.

The CDR3 protein is CASSLDFTDTQYF. The CDR3 DNA sequence: TGTGCCAGCAGTTTGGACTTCACAGATACGCAGTATTTT. The chain couples TRBV7-3 to TRBJ2-3; D perhaps matches TRBD2 (5 bases). CDR1 is SGHTA, CDR2 FQGTGA, per germline. CDR3 length: 13 amino acids. Trimming shortened V by 6 bases and J by 2 bases, and 9 bases separated the two germline ends.

This clone was detected only once. The chain couples TRBV18 to TRBJ1-1; 10 bases agree with TRBD1. CDR3 size: 16 residues. Germline-derived CDR1 and CDR2 are KGHSH and LQKENI. The junction had 2 bases not matched to a gene; V was cut back by 0 bases and J by 1 base. CDR3 sequence: CASSPPGQGSNTEAFF. The CDR3 DNA is TGTGCCAGCTCACCACCGGGACAGGGGTCGAACACTGAAGCTTTCTTT.